What follows are 8 T cell receptor beta chains derived from one specimen sequenced in a study of shared clonotypes between healthy human individuals. Clones were read by immunoSEQ multiplex PCR, and TCRdb kept only the in-frame ones, dropping some. The sample records more than 1.2 million clones, approximately 98.5% being singletons. Sequences were obtained from naive CD4+ T cells sorted from blood. Subset described: CD45RA+ positively selected. Receptor source: a man aged 25 to 40 in good health.

V gene TRBV30 combines with J gene TRBJ2-7; TRBD1 matches 7 bases. CDR1 and CDR2 from the germline V gene are GTSNPN and SVGIG (reference sequence). Trimming cost V 3 bases and J 6 bases; bases outside gene matches: 5. The CDR3 sequence is 12 residues long. In nucleotides, the CDR3 is TGTGCCTGGAGCGGGACAGCAGGCGAGCAGTACTTC. Amino acid sequence: CAWSGTAGEQYF. The variable domain in full, completed from reference TRBV30 and TRBJ2-7, reads SQTIHQWPATLVQPVGSPLSLECTVEGTSNPNLYWYRQAAGRGLQLLFYSVGIGQISSEVPQNLSASRPQDRQFILSSKKLLLSDSGFYLCAWSGTAGEQYFGPGTRLTVT.

The J gene is TRBJ2-1, the V gene TRBV15; D may be TRBD1 (6 bases). Germline values: CDR1 LNHNV, CDR2 YYDKDF (reference sequence). The CDR3 has 17 amino acids. V dropped 3 bases and J dropped 2 bases, with 17 bases sitting between them. CDR3 coding DNA: TGTGCCACCAGCAGGGTACCGGGACAACATCCCTACAATGAGCAGTTCTTC. This codes for CATSRVPGQHPYNEQFF.

About this clone: A junction boundary mismatches the germline segment, possibly from a read error. V is TRBV19 and J is TRBJ2-7; 7 bases fit TRBD2. This CDR3 has 16 amino acids. Germline CDR1 LNHDA, CDR2 SQIVND (reference sequence). This CDR3 reads CASSRGTGGSLYGQYF. As DNA, the CDR3 is TGTGCCAGTAGTAGGGGGACTGGCGGGAGTTTATACGGGCAGTACTTC.

The rearrangement joins TRBV4-1 to TRBJ2-1, with a weak D call TRBD2 (7 bases). V gave up 0 bases and J gave up 14 bases, with 14 bases separating them. The germline V gene encodes CDR1 MGHRA and CDR2 YSYEKL. The CDR3 covers 13 residues. CDR3 nucleotide sequence: TGCGCCAGCAGCCAAGATAGGGGGGGGCATAAGTTCTTC. This encodes CASSQDRGGHKFF.

This clone is a singleton in its sample. The CDR3 nucleotides read TGTGCCAGCAGCTTGGCCGGAACCTACGAGCAGTACTTC. Translating gives CASSLAGTYEQYF. The rearrangement joins TRBV5-6 to TRBJ2-7, with D unresolved. The CDR3 sequence is 13 residues long. The germline CDR1 and CDR2 sequences are SGHDT and YYEEEE. Trimming took 0 bases from V and 2 from J, leaving 6 bases between them.

The chain carries TRBV6-5 and TRBJ2-1; 9 bases agree with TRBD2. Trimming at V came to 0 bases and at J to 2 bases, leaving 2 bases not matched to a gene. Germline V CDR1 and CDR2: MNHEY, SVGAGI. The CDR3 loop spans 16 amino acids. The CDR3 sequence: CASSYSASGTYNEQFF. For the CDR3, the DNA is TGTGCCAGCAGTTACTCCGCTAGCGGGACCTACAATGAGCAGTTCTTC.

The V gene is TRBV6-6, the J gene TRBJ2-1; D is unclear. The CDR3 contains 15 residues. Between the trimmed V and J ends, which lost 6 bases and 5 bases, there was a span of 17 bases. Germline V gene data show CDR1 as MNHNY and CDR2 as SVGAGI (reference sequence). The CDR3 sequence is CASSNHGIGNNEQFF. The CDR3 DNA reads TGTGCCAGCAGCAACCACGGCATTGGGAACAATGAGCAGTTCTTC.

A remark on this clone: Other DNA sequences in the sample encode the same CDR3. The genes are TRBV7-9 and TRBJ2-5; no clear D gene. Germline assignment: CDR1 SEHNR and CDR2 FQNEAQ (reference sequence). The length of the CDR3 is 12 residues. The V end was cut by 5 bases, the J end by 5 bases, with 9 bases between. CDR3 amino acids: CASSLGRETQYF. CDR3 nucleotide sequence: TGTGCCAGCAGCCTAGGCCGTGAGACCCAGTACTTC.